A selection of T cell receptor beta chains follows, all from one sample in a study of STAT5B mutations in CD4+ large granular lymphocyte leukemia. Clones were sequenced by immunoSEQ multiplex PCR, and TCRdb holds only the in-frame ones, with some missing. This table holds approximately 40,000 clones, 70% to 85% found once. Input material: CD4+ T cells from blood buffy coats. Receptors were obtained from a human donor in good health. CDR3s include the opening cysteine and the closing phenylalanine or tryptophan. A D gene is named only where the DNA matches it firmly. A row's size may be missing; if present it is once, few, many or a size class.

d_call: -; clone_size: -; v_call: TRBV5-1; j_call: TRBJ2-2; cdr3_aa: CASTSIGGGNTGELFF; cdr3_nt: TGCGCCAGCACCTCGATTGGGGGAGGGAACACCGGGGAGCTGTTTTTT
d_call: TRBD2; clone_size: -; v_call: TRBV7-9; j_call: TRBJ2-1; cdr3_aa: CASSLEGRAVDEQFF; cdr3_nt: TGTGCCAGCAGCTTAGAAGGGAGGGCCGTCGATGAGCAGTTCTTC
d_call: -; clone_size: -; v_call: TRBV2; j_call: TRBJ2-5; cdr3_aa: CASSDWGRGKIGETQYF; cdr3_nt: TGTGCCAGCAGTGACTGGGGGCGGGGGAAGATCGGAGAGACCCAGTACTTC
d_call: -; clone_size: -; v_call: TRBV6-5; j_call: TRBJ2-1; cdr3_aa: CASSYRERGNEQFF; cdr3_nt: TGTGCCAGCAGTTACAGGGAGCGCGGCAATGAGCAGTTCTTC
d_call: -; clone_size: -; v_call: TRBV28; j_call: TRBJ1-1; cdr3_aa: CASRKTGTPNTEAFF; cdr3_nt: TGTGCCAGCAGAAAAACTGGTACCCCCAACACTGAAGCTTTCTTT
d_call: TRBD1; clone_size: -; v_call: TRBV7-8; j_call: TRBJ1-5; cdr3_aa: CASSPGTGNHQPQHF; cdr3_nt: TGTGCCAGCAGCCCTGGGACAGGGAATCATCAGCCCCAGCATTTT
d_call: -; clone_size: few; v_call: TRBV19; j_call: TRBJ2-2; cdr3_aa: CATDTGRNTGELFF; cdr3_nt: TGTGCCACTGACACAGGAAGGAACACCGGGGAGCTGTTTTTT
d_call: -; clone_size: few; v_call: TRBV5-1; j_call: TRBJ1-5; cdr3_aa: CASSSGTGTQPQHF; cdr3_nt: TGCGCCAGCAGCTCCGGGACCGGGACCCAGCCCCAGCATTTT
d_call: TRBD2; clone_size: -; v_call: TRBV6-5; j_call: TRBJ2-5; cdr3_aa: CASSYGPGGQETQYF; cdr3_nt: TGTGCCAGCAGTTACGGGCCGGGAGGGCAAGAGACCCAGTACTTC
d_call: -; clone_size: -; v_call: TRBV6-6; j_call: TRBJ2-3; cdr3_aa: CASGGVPDTQYF; cdr3_nt: TGTGCCAGCGGCGGGGTACCAGATACGCAGTATTTT
d_call: -; clone_size: -; v_call: TRBV6-6; j_call: TRBJ2-7; cdr3_aa: CASSYLGTPPTGEQYF; cdr3_nt: TGTGCCAGCAGTTATCTCGGGACACCGCCAACGGGCGAGCAGTACTTC
d_call: TRBD1; clone_size: -; v_call: TRBV27; j_call: TRBJ1-3; cdr3_aa: CASSLSPDRAGNTIYF; cdr3_nt: TGTGCCAGCAGTTTATCCCCGGACAGGGCCGGAAACACCATATATTTT
d_call: TRBD1; clone_size: -; v_call: TRBV12-5; j_call: TRBJ1-2; cdr3_aa: CASGLGLGVQGGGYTF; cdr3_nt: TGTGCTAGTGGTTTGGGCCTCGGGGTTCAGGGGGGAGGCTACACCTTC
d_call: -; clone_size: -; v_call: TRBV18; j_call: TRBJ2-1; cdr3_aa: CASSPRQGSYNEQFF; cdr3_nt: TGTGCCAGCTCACCGCGGCAGGGGTCCTACAATGAGCAGTTCTTC
d_call: -; clone_size: -; v_call: TRBV15; j_call: TRBJ2-6; cdr3_aa: CATSRDLDSSGANVLTF; cdr3_nt: TGTGCCACCAGCAGAGATTTAGACAGCTCTGGGGCCAACGTCCTGACTTTC
d_call: TRBD1; clone_size: few; v_call: TRBV30; j_call: TRBJ1-2; cdr3_aa: CAWTRDRNYGYTF; cdr3_nt: TGTGCCTGGACCCGGGACAGGAACTATGGCTACACCTTC
d_call: -; clone_size: -; v_call: TRBV14; j_call: TRBJ2-3; cdr3_aa: CASSPPLSTSTDTQYF; cdr3_nt: TGTGCCAGCAGCCCACCGCTAAGCACTAGCACAGATACGCAGTATTTT
d_call: -; clone_size: -; v_call: TRBV28; j_call: TRBJ1-2; cdr3_aa: CASSLEGANYGYTF; cdr3_nt: TGTGCCAGCAGTTTAGAGGGGGCTAACTATGGCTACACCTTC
d_call: -; clone_size: -; v_call: TRBV5-1; j_call: TRBJ2-3; cdr3_aa: CASSYEGGPSTDTQYF; cdr3_nt: TGCGCCAGCAGCTATGAAGGGGGGCCGTCCACAGATACGCAGTATTTT
d_call: TRBD1; clone_size: -; v_call: TRBV7-2; j_call: TRBJ2-1; cdr3_aa: CASSLEGARYNEQFF; cdr3_nt: TGTGCCAGCAGCTTAGAGGGGGCAAGGTATAATGAGCAGTTCTTC
d_call: -; clone_size: -; v_call: TRBV19; j_call: TRBJ2-7; cdr3_aa: CASSIGGARVYEQYF; cdr3_nt: TGTGCCAGTAGTATAGGAGGCGCAAGGGTCTACGAGCAGTACTTC
d_call: -; clone_size: -; v_call: TRBV11-3; j_call: TRBJ2-5; cdr3_aa: CASSIGVQETQYF; cdr3_nt: TGTGCCAGCAGCATCGGGGTACAAGAGACCCAGTACTTC
d_call: -; clone_size: -; v_call: TRBV9; j_call: TRBJ2-5; cdr3_aa: CASSVTLEDQETQYF; cdr3_nt: TGTGCCAGCAGCGTAACCTTAGAGGACCAAGAGACCCAGTACTTC
d_call: -; clone_size: -; v_call: TRBV10-2; j_call: TRBJ1-1; cdr3_aa: CAIRTTARNTEAFF; cdr3_nt: TGCGCCATCCGAACGACAGCCCGGAACACTGAAGCTTTCTTT
d_call: TRBD1; clone_size: few; v_call: TRBV4-2; j_call: TRBJ2-7; cdr3_aa: CASSQDPGQGVHEQYF; cdr3_nt: TGTGCCAGCAGCCAAGACCCCGGACAGGGGGTCCACGAGCAGTACTTC
d_call: TRBD1; clone_size: -; v_call: TRBV6-5; j_call: TRBJ1-1; cdr3_aa: CASSSPTQGMRTEAFF; cdr3_nt: TGTGCCAGCAGTTCCCCAACACAGGGGATGAGGACTGAAGCTTTCTTT
d_call: TRBD1; clone_size: -; v_call: TRBV2; j_call: TRBJ1-1; cdr3_aa: CASLLTGDNTEAFF; cdr3_nt: TGTGCCAGCCTTCTCACAGGGGACAACACTGAAGCTTTCTTT
d_call: TRBD2; clone_size: -; v_call: TRBV9; j_call: TRBJ2-3; cdr3_aa: CASSVEGLAGGARDTQYF; cdr3_nt: TGTGCCAGCAGCGTCGAGGGACTAGCGGGGGGGGCACGAGATACGCAGTATTTT
d_call: -; clone_size: -; v_call: TRBV30; j_call: TRBJ2-7; cdr3_aa: CAWSVLRKYEQYF; cdr3_nt: TGTGCCTGGAGTGTACTTCGGAAATACGAGCAGTACTTC
d_call: -; clone_size: -; v_call: TRBV2; j_call: TRBJ2-1; cdr3_aa: CASSERTLLTRDIHNEQFF; cdr3_nt: TGTGCCAGCAGTGAAAGGACACTCCTGACCCGGGACATACACAATGAGCAGTTCTTC
d_call: TRBD1; clone_size: -; v_call: TRBV28; j_call: TRBJ2-3; cdr3_aa: CASGFNRGREDTQYF; cdr3_nt: TGTGCCAGCGGATTTAACAGGGGGCGGGAAGATACGCAGTATTTT
d_call: TRBD1; clone_size: -; v_call: TRBV28; j_call: TRBJ1-2; cdr3_aa: CASSSRGRSNYGYTF; cdr3_nt: TGTGCCAGCAGTTCCAGGGGGCGCTCAAACTATGGCTACACCTTC
d_call: TRBD1; clone_size: few; v_call: TRBV18; j_call: TRBJ2-4; cdr3_aa: CASSPGQGLGDIQYF; cdr3_nt: TGTGCCAGCTCACCTGGACAGGGGCTGGGGGACATTCAGTACTTC
d_call: -; clone_size: -; v_call: TRBV7-9; j_call: TRBJ1-1; cdr3_aa: CASSVGEANTEAFF; cdr3_nt: TGTGCCAGCAGCGTAGGGGAGGCGAACACTGAAGCTTTCTTT
d_call: TRBD1; clone_size: -; v_call: TRBV6-5; j_call: TRBJ2-7; cdr3_aa: CASSLDRVRYEQYF; cdr3_nt: TGTGCCAGCAGTTTGGACAGGGTCCGCTACGAGCAGTACTTC
d_call: TRBD2; clone_size: -; v_call: TRBV9; j_call: TRBJ2-3; cdr3_aa: CASSVSGAGGPGGTDTQYF; cdr3_nt: TGTGCCAGCAGCGTAAGCGGGGCGGGGGGCCCGGGTGGCACAGATACGCAGTATTTT
d_call: TRBD1; clone_size: -; v_call: TRBV19; j_call: TRBJ1-4; cdr3_aa: CASSSRDSQNEKLFF; cdr3_nt: TGTGCCAGTAGTTCCCGGGACAGCCAGAATGAAAAACTGTTTTTT
d_call: TRBD1; clone_size: -; v_call: TRBV7-2; j_call: TRBJ1-2; cdr3_aa: CASSTAGTGESYTF; cdr3_nt: TGTGCCAGCAGCACGGCCGGGACAGGGGAAAGCTACACCTTC
d_call: TRBD1; clone_size: -; v_call: TRBV25-1; j_call: TRBJ2-1; cdr3_aa: CASSGESYRGEINEQFF; cdr3_nt: TGTGCCAGCAGTGGGGAATCCTACAGGGGCGAAATCAATGAGCAGTTCTTC
d_call: -; clone_size: -; v_call: TRBV7-2; j_call: TRBJ2-7; cdr3_aa: CASSLARGGGLGTLTYEQYF; cdr3_nt: TGTGCCAGCAGCTTAGCGAGAGGGGGCGGACTAGGAACCTTAACCTACGAGCAGTACTTC
d_call: -; clone_size: -; v_call: TRBV9; j_call: TRBJ2-1; cdr3_aa: CASSSSVTGMRDEQFF; cdr3_nt: TGTGCCAGCAGCTCGAGCGTTACGGGTATGAGGGATGAGCAGTTCTTC
d_call: -; clone_size: -; v_call: TRBV7-9; j_call: TRBJ1-4; cdr3_aa: CASSARSGAEKLFF; cdr3_nt: TGTGCCAGCAGCGCTCGGTCAGGGGCGGAAAAACTGTTTTTT
d_call: -; clone_size: -; v_call: TRBV9; j_call: TRBJ2-1; cdr3_aa: CASSGMMDLYNEQFF; cdr3_nt: TGTGCCAGCAGCGGTATGATGGACCTCTACAATGAGCAGTTCTTC
d_call: -; clone_size: -; v_call: TRBV10-3; j_call: TRBJ2-2; cdr3_aa: CAISAQANTGELFF; cdr3_nt: TGTGCCATCAGTGCTCAGGCGAACACCGGGGAGCTGTTTTTT
d_call: TRBD2; clone_size: -; v_call: TRBV10-1; j_call: TRBJ2-7; cdr3_aa: CASSENRLAGGKYEQYF; cdr3_nt: TGCGCCAGCAGTGAAAATAGGCTAGCGGGAGGGAAGTACGAGCAGTACTTC
d_call: -; clone_size: -; v_call: TRBV5-4; j_call: TRBJ1-6; cdr3_aa: CASSLGTGIPYNSPLHF; cdr3_nt: TGTGCCAGCAGCTTGGGAACAGGGATCCCCTATAATTCACCCCTCCACTTT
d_call: TRBD2; clone_size: few; v_call: TRBV28; j_call: TRBJ2-3; cdr3_aa: CASRRLAGFVDTQYF; cdr3_nt: TGTGCCAGCAGGCGACTAGCGGGGTTTGTTGATACGCAGTATTTT
d_call: TRBD1; clone_size: -; v_call: TRBV11-2; j_call: TRBJ2-1; cdr3_aa: CASSLYRTGGQYNEQFF; cdr3_nt: TGTGCCAGCAGCTTATATCGGACAGGGGGTCAATACAATGAGCAGTTCTTC
d_call: -; clone_size: -; v_call: TRBV21-1; j_call: TRBJ1-3; cdr3_aa: CASSEKYGGMRPRNTIYF; cdr3_nt: TGTGCCAGCAGCGAAAAGTACGGGGGTATGCGACCCCGAAACACCATATATTTT
d_call: TRBD1; clone_size: -; v_call: TRBV6-5; j_call: TRBJ1-1; cdr3_aa: CASSKGQAMNTEAFF; cdr3_nt: TGTGCCAGCAGTAAAGGACAGGCCATGAACACTGAAGCTTTCTTT
d_call: -; clone_size: few; v_call: TRBV5-6; j_call: TRBJ2-7; cdr3_aa: CASSPAAGWSYEQYF; cdr3_nt: TGTGCCAGCAGCCCAGCGGCGGGGTGGAGCTACGAGCAGTACTTC
d_call: -; clone_size: -; v_call: TRBV6-5; j_call: TRBJ2-2; cdr3_aa: CASSRIYRAELFF; cdr3_nt: TGTGCCAGCAGTCGGATTTACAGGGCCGAGCTGTTTTTT
d_call: -; clone_size: -; v_call: TRBV7-3; j_call: TRBJ1-6; cdr3_aa: CASSTLNNSPLHF; cdr3_nt: TGTGCCAGCAGCACACTCAATAATTCACCCCTCCACTTT
d_call: -; clone_size: -; v_call: TRBV10-3; j_call: TRBJ2-6; cdr3_aa: CAISVGHRSGANVLTF; cdr3_nt: TGTGCCATCAGTGTTGGACACCGCTCTGGGGCCAACGTCCTGACTTTC
d_call: -; clone_size: -; v_call: TRBV15; j_call: TRBJ2-7; cdr3_aa: CATSRDRASYEQYF; cdr3_nt: TGTGCCACCAGCAGAGATAGGGCTTCCTACGAGCAGTACTTC
d_call: -; clone_size: -; v_call: TRBV7-2; j_call: TRBJ2-5; cdr3_aa: CASSFTLQETQYF; cdr3_nt: TGTGCCAGCAGCTTCACGTTACAAGAGACCCAGTACTTC
d_call: -; clone_size: -; v_call: TRBV19; j_call: TRBJ1-5; cdr3_aa: CASIGGGNQPQHF; cdr3_nt: TGTGCCAGCATCGGGGGTGGCAATCAGCCCCAGCATTTT